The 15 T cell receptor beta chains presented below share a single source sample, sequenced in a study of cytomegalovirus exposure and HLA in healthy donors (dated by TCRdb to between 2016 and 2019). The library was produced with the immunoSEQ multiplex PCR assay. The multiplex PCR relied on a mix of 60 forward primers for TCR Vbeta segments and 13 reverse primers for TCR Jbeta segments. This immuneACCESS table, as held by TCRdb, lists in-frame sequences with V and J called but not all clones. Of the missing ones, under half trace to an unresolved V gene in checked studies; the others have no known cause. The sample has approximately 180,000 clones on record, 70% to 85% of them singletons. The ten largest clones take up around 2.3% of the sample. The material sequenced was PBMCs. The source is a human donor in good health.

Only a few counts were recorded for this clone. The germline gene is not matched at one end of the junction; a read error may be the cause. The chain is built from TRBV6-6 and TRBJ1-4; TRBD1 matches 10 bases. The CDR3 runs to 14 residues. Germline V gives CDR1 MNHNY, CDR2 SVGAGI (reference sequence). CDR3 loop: CASSLGQGEEKLFF. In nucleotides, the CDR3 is TGTGCCAGCAGCCTTGGACAGGGGGAAGAAAAGCTGTTTTTT.

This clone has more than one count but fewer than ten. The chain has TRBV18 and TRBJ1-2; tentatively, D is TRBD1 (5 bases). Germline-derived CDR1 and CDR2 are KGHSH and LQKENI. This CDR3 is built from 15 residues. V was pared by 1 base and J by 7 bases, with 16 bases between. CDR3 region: CASSPQGAGSAGYTF. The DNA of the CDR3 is TGTGCCAGCTCACCACAGGGTGCAGGGTCGGCTGGCTACACCTTC.

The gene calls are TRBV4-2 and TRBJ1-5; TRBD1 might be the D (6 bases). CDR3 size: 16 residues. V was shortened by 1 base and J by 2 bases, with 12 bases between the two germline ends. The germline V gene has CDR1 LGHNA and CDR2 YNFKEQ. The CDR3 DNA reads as TGTGCCAGCAGCCAAGGGGGGCAGGGAGGCAATCAGCCCCAGCATTTT. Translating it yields CASSQGGQGGNQPQHF.

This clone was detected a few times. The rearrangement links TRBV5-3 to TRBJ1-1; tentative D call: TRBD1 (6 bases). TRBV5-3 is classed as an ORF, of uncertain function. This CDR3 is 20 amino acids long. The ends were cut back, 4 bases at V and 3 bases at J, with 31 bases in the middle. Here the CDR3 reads CARSDTIRTVQGDMDTEAFF. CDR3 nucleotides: TGTGCCAGAAGCGATACTATTAGGACAGTCCAAGGTGATATGGACACTGAAGCTTTCTTT.

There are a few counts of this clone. This CDR3 is CASSELAGSGDTQYF. CDR3 sequence (DNA): TGTGCCAGCAGTGAGTTAGCGGGGTCGGGAGATACGCAGTATTTT. This chain uses TRBV2 with TRBJ2-3, with 8 bases aligning to TRBD2. Per the germline V gene, CDR1 is SNHLY and CDR2 is FYNNEI. V was clipped by 3 bases and J by 5 bases; unmatched bases: 7. CDR3 size: 15 residues.

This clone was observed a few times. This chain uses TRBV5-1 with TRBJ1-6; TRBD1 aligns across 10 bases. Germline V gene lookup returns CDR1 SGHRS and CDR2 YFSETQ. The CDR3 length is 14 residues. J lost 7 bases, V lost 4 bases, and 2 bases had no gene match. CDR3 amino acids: CASSRDRGNSPLHF. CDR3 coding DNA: TGCGCCAGCAGCCGGGACAGGGGCAATTCACCCCTCCACTTT.

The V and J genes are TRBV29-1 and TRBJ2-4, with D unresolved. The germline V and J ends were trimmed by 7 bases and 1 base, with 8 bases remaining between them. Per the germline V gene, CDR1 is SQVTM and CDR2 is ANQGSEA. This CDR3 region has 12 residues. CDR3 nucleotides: TGCAGCGGCCTCGGTGCCAAAAACATTCAGTACTTC. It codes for CSGLGAKNIQYF.

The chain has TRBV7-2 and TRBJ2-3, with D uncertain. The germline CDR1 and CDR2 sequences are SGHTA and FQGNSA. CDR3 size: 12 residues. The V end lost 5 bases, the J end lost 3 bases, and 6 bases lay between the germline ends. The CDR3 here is CASSARTDTQYF. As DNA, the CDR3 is TGTGCCAGCAGCGCACGGACAGATACGCAGTATTTT.

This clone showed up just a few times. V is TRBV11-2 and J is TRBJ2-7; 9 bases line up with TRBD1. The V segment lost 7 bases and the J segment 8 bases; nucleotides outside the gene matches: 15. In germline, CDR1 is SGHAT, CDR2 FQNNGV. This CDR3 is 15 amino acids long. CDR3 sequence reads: CASTLGTGRTAKQYF. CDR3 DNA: TGTGCCAGCACCCTGGGGACAGGGCGGACTGCCAAGCAGTACTTC.

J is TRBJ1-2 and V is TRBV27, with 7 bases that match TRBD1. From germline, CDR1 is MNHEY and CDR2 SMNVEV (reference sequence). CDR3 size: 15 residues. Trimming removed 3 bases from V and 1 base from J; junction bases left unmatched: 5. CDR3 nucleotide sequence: TGTGCCAGCAGTTTCACGGGACAGCTTAACTATGGCTACACCTTC. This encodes CASSFTGQLNYGYTF.

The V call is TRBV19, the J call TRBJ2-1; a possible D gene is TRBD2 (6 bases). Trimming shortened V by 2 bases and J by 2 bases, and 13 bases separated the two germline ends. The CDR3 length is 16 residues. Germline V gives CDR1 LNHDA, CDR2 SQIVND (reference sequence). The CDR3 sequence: CASSIYAGITYNEQFF. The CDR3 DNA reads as TGTGCCAGTAGTATATATGCGGGAATAACCTACAATGAGCAGTTCTTC.

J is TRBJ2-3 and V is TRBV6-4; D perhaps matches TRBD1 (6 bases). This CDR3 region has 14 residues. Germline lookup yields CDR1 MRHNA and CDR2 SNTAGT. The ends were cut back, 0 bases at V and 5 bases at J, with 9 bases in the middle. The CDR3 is CASSDSGAQDTQYF. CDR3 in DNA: TGTGCCAGCAGTGACTCGGGGGCACAAGATACGCAGTATTTT.

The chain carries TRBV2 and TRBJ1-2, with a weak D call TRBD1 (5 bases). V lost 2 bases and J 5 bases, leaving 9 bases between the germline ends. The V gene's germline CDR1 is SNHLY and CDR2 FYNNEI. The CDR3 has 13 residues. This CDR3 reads CASSERGAYGYTF. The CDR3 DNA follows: TGTGCCAGCAGTGAAAGGGGTGCGTATGGCTACACCTTC. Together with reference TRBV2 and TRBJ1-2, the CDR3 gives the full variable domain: EPEVTQTPSHQVTQMGQEVILRCVPISNHLYFYWYRQILGQKVEFLVSFYNNEISEKSEIFDDQFSVERPDGSNFTLKIRSTKLEDSAMYFCASSERGAYGYTFGSGTRLTVV.

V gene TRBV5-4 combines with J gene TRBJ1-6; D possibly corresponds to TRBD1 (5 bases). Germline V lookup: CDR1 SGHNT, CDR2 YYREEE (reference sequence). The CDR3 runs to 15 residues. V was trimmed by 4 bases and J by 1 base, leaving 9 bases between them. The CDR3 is CASSLGASYNSPLHF. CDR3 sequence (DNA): TGTGCCAGCAGCCTAGGGGCTTCCTATAATTCACCCCTCCACTTT.

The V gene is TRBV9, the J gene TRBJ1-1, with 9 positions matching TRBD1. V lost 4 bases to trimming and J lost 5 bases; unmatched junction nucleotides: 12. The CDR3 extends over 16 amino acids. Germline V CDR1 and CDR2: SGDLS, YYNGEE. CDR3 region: CASSPTGGDFGTEAFF. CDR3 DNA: TGTGCCAGCAGCCCCACAGGGGGCGATTTCGGGACTGAAGCTTTCTTT. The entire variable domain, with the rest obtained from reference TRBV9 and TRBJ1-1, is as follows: DSGVTQTPKHLITATGQRVTLRCSPRSGDLSVYWYQQSLDQGLQFLIQYYNGEERAKGNILERFSAQQFPDLHSELNLSSLELGDSALYFCASSPTGGDFGTEAFFGQGTRLTVV.